These 5 T cell receptor beta chains were all obtained from the same sample, sequenced in a study of post-analysis software for immune sequencing data. Presence of unique molecular identifiers characterized the TCR beta cDNA libraries. TCRdb recomputed calls from the PCR reads with MiXCR, one row per CDR3 protein. The sample comprises around 440,000 distinct CDR3 sequences, approximately 46% of which are singletons, and about 12% rests with the top ten. Points from the study as a whole: In patients, TRBV5-6, TRBV5-1 and TRBV20-1 belonged to roughly five TRBV segments found more frequently than in controls.

For these TCRs, the target antigens are not known. The source material was blood. These receptors all stem from a girl under 18 with multiple sclerosis.

V usage is TRBV2 and J usage is TRBJ2-1, with D perhaps TRBD1 (5 bases). The V and J ends lost 2 bases and 3 bases respectively, with 5 bases between them. In germline, CDR1 is SNHLY, CDR2 FYNNEI. The CDR3 totals 13 residues. The CDR3 coding sequence is TGTGCCAGCAGTGAAAGGGGCTACAATGAGCAGTTCTTC. This sequence encodes CASSERGYNEQFF.

This clonotype turned up a few times. J is TRBJ2-1 and V is TRBV4-3; D gene unclear. The CDR3 extends over 15 amino acids. The V gene lost 3 bases and the J gene lost 6 bases, with 15 bases spanning the gap. The V gene's germline CDR1 is LGHNA and CDR2 YSLEER. The CDR3 DNA follows: TGCGCCAGCAGCCACCCCTGGACGGGCAGCAATGAGCAGTTCTTC. Protein: CASSHPWTGSNEQFF.

CDR3 DNA sequence: TGTGCCACCAGTGTAGGACAGGGGGCGGACACTGAAGCTTTCTTT. Protein sequence: CATSVGQGADTEAFF. The V call is TRBV24-1, the J call TRBJ1-1; 11 positions match TRBD1. Germline V gene sequence: CDR1 KGHDR, CDR2 SFDVKD. This CDR3 is 15 amino acids long. The V and J ends lost 5 bases and 3 bases, in that order; junction bases with no gene match: 4.

This chain links TRBV7-9 with TRBJ2-7, with D uncertain. Germline CDR1 reads SEHNR; CDR2 reads FQNEAQ (reference sequence). V shed 1 base and J shed 0 bases, with 10 bases lying between them. This CDR3 spans 15 amino acids. Here the CDR3 DNA reads TGTGCCAGCAGCTTAGATGGCAGAAGCTCCTACGAGCAGTACTTC. Translated, it gives CASSLDGRSSYEQYF.

This clonotype was counted between two and nine times. This rearrangement joins TRBV10-1 to TRBJ2-7; 10 bases map to TRBD2. Trimming at V came to 1 base and at J to 5 bases, leaving 5 bases not matched to a gene. There are 15 residues in the CDR3. The V gene's germline CDR1 is WNHNN and CDR2 SYGVQD (reference sequence). CDR3 in DNA: TGCGCCAGCAGTGAGTGGGCTAGCGGGAGTAACGAGCAGTACTTC. Its protein product is CASSEWASGSNEQYF.